This T cell receptor beta chain stems from a study of blood T cell repertoires in COVID-19. Assay: immunoSEQ multiplex PCR; the TCRdb copy retains only in-frame clones and omits some. The sample holds tens of thousands of clones, approximately 85% seen once. The junction had 5 bases not matched to a gene; V was cut back by 7 bases and J by 1 base. CDR3 length: 13 residues. Germline loops: CDR1 SQVTM, CDR2 ANQGSEA. The TCR originated in a woman aged 80 or older with COVID-19, enrolled during active disease. The sequenced sample consisted of peripheral blood. V gene TRBV29-1 combines with J gene TRBJ1-1, with TRBD1 matching over 8 bases. Written as DNA, the CDR3 is TGCAGCGGATACAGGGGGACGAACACTGAAGCTTTCTTT. It translates to CSGYRGTNTEAFF.